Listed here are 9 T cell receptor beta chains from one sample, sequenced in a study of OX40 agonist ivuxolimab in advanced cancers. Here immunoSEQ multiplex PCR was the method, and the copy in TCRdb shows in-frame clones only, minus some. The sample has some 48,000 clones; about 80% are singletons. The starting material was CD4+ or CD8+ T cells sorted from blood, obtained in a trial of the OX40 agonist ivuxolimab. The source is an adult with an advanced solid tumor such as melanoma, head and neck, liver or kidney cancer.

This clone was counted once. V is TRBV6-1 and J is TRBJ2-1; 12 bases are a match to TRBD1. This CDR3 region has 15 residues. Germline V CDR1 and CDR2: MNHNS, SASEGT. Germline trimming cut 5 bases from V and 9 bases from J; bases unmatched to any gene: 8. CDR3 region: CASSFQPGQGAEQFF. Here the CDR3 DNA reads TGTGCCAGCAGTTTCCAACCGGGACAGGGGGCTGAGCAGTTCTTC.

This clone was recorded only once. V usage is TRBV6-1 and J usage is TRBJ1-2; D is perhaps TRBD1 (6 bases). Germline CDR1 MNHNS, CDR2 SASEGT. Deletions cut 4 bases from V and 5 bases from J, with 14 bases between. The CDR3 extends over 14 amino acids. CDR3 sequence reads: CASSARTAIYGYTF. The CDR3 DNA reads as TGTGCCAGCAGTGCAAGGACAGCTATTTATGGCTACACCTTC.

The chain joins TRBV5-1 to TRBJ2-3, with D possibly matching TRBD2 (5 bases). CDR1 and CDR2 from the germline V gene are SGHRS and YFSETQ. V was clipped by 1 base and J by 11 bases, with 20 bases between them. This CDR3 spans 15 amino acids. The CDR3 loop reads CASSLSSGNPRGQYF. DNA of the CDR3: TGCGCCAGCAGCTTGTCCTCGGGAAATCCCCGTGGGCAGTATTTT.

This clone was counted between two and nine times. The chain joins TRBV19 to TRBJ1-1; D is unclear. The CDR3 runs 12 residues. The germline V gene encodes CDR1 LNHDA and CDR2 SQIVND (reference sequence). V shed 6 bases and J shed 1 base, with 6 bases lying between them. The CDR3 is CASSQQNTEAFF. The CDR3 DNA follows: TGTGCCAGTAGCCAGCAGAACACTGAAGCTTTCTTT.

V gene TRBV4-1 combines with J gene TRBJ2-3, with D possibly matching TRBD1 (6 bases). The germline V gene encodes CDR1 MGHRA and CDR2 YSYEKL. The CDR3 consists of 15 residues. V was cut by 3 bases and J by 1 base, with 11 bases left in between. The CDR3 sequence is CASSQLTGRTDTQYF. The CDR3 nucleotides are TGCGCCAGCAGCCAGCTAACAGGGCGCACAGATACGCAGTATTTT.

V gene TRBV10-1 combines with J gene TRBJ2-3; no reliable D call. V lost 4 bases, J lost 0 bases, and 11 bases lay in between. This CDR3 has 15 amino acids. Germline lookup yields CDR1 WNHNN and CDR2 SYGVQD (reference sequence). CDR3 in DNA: TGCGCCAGCAGTGCGGACGGGTTTAGCACAGATACGCAGTATTTT. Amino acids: CASSADGFSTDTQYF.

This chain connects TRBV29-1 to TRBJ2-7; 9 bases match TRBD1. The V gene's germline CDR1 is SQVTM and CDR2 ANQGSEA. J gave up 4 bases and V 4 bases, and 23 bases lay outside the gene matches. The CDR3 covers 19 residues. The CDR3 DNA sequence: TGCAGCGTTGTGGGCCTCTTTGGGCGCACAGGGGGCGAGATGTACGAGCAGTACTTC. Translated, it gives CSVVGLFGRTGGEMYEQYF.

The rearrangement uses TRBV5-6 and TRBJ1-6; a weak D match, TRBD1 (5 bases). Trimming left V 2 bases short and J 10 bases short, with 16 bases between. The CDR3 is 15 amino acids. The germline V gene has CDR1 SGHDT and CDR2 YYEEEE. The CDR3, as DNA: TGTGCCAGCAGCTTATTTCAGGGTTATGCCTCACCCCTCCACTTT. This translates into CASSLFQGYASPLHF.

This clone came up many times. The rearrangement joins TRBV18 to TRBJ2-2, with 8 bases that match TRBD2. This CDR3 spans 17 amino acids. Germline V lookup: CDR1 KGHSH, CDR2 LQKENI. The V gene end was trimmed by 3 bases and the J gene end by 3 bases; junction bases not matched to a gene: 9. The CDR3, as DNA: TGTGCCAGCTCACCTTTGAGTAGCGGGAAATACACCGGGGAGCTGTTTTTT. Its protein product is CASSPLSSGKYTGELFF.